This T cell receptor (beta chain) appears in the sequencing data of a study of T cells in Graves' hyperthyroidism and ophthalmopathy. General study findings and limits: From stable hyperthyroidism, ophthalmopathy was set apart by a 13 V-J model. Researchers found most expanded thyroid clonotypes above 0.001 in blood as well.

Regions amplified from RNA transcripts were the TCR beta CDR3 regions. A first-round RT-PCR of the TCR CDR3 used the HTBI primer set. TCRdb fed the multiplex PCR reads into MiXCR, producing one record per CDR3 protein. The sample records 600,000 to 700,000 distinct CDR3 sequences, just under 45% being singletons. V was pared by 5 bases and J by 7 bases, with 9 bases of the junction left unmatched. Germline CDR1 LNHDA, CDR2 SQIVND (reference sequence). The CDR3 totals 15 residues. This clonotype appeared a few times. The target antigen is unknown. Lactation, pregnancy, other autoimmune disease or uncontrolled infection excluded patients.

The sequencing input was peripheral blood or thyroid tissue (not recorded which). V and J are TRBV19 and TRBJ2-2, with TRBD1 matching over 8 bases. This receptor was obtained from an adult man with Graves' disease, either hyperthyroidism or ophthalmopathy (not recorded which). Here the CDR3 DNA reads TGTGCCAGTAGTGACGGCAGGGGGCGAGTCGGGGAGCTGTTTTTT. It yields the protein CASSDGRGRVGELFF.